These 26 T cell receptor beta chains were sequenced from one sample in a study of shared clonotypes between healthy human individuals. The method was immunoSEQ multiplex PCR; TCRdb's version includes in-frame clones alone and lacks a portion of them. The table records about 2.4 million clones, around nine tenths of them present only once. The sequencing input was naive CD4+ T cells sorted from blood. Subset of the sample: CD45RA+ positively selected. The receptor source for this set is a man younger than 35 in good health.

V usage is TRBV10-1 and J usage is TRBJ1-1; 8 nucleotides align to TRBD1. The germline CDR1 and CDR2 sequences are WNHNN and SYGVQD (reference sequence). Germline trimming cut 7 bases from V and 0 bases from J; bases unmatched to any gene: 19. The CDR3 is made up of 19 amino acids. Here the CDR3 reads CASISPVKTGEWLNTEAFF. The CDR3 region has the DNA TGCGCCAGCATTAGCCCAGTAAAGACAGGGGAGTGGCTGAACACTGAAGCTTTCTTT.

V and J are TRBV7-9 and TRBJ2-2, with TRBD1 matching 9 bases. J was trimmed by 2 bases and V by 10 bases; bases with no gene match: 5. The germline gives CDR1 SEHNR, CDR2 FQNEAQ (reference sequence). The CDR3 spans 14 residues. The CDR3 region has the DNA TGTGCCATACCGGGACAGGGTAACACCGGGGAGCTGTTTTTT. The encoded protein is CAIPGQGNTGELFF.

The chain links TRBV5-5 to TRBJ1-2, with 8 bases fitting TRBD1. The V and J ends lost 2 bases and 4 bases, in that order; junction bases with no gene match: 7. This CDR3 contains 15 residues. Germline loops: CDR1 SGHKS, CDR2 YYEKEE (reference sequence). In DNA form, the CDR3 reads TGTGCCAGCAGCTTCCTCGGACAGGGTGGCTATGGCTACACCTTC. Protein: CASSFLGQGGYGYTF.

The chain couples TRBV7-4 to TRBJ2-7, with 13 bases matching TRBD2. Germline assignment: CDR1 SGHVT and CDR2 SQSDAQ. This CDR3 comprises 17 residues. V shed 5 bases and J 4 bases; nucleotides not matched to a gene: 11. CDR3 in amino acids: CASSRLKLAGGEYEQYF. In DNA, the CDR3 is TGTGCCAGCAGCCGCCTCAAACTAGCGGGAGGGGAGTACGAGCAGTACTTC. Filled out from reference TRBV7-4 and TRBJ2-7, the complete variable domain reads GAGVSQSPRYKVAKRGRDVALRCDSISGHVTLYWYRQTLGQGSEVLTYSQSDAQRDKSGRPSGRFSAERPERSVSTLKIQRTEQGDSAVYLCASSRLKLAGGEYEQYFGPGTRLTVT.

The chain combines TRBV5-1 with TRBJ2-1; 9 positions agree with TRBD2. Per germline, CDR1 SGHRS and CDR2 YFSETQ. The CDR3 runs to 14 residues. The V segment lost 2 bases and the J segment 8 bases; nucleotides outside the gene matches: 5. CDR3 sequence reads: CASSFGLARDEQFF. As DNA, the CDR3 is TGCGCCAGCAGCTTCGGACTAGCGAGGGATGAGCAGTTCTTC.

The genes are TRBV4-1 and TRBJ2-7; D not resolved. CDR1 and CDR2 from the germline V gene are MGHRA and YSYEKL. This CDR3 comprises 14 residues. V dropped 3 bases and J dropped 3 bases, with 12 bases sitting between them. CDR3 region: CASSHQHLYYEQYF. The CDR3 DNA is TGCGCCAGCAGCCATCAGCATCTTTACTACGAGCAGTACTTC.

This clone was seen just once. The gene calls are TRBV7-9 and TRBJ1-4, with D uncertain. This CDR3 is built from 16 residues. From germline, CDR1 is SEHNR and CDR2 FQNEAQ (reference sequence). V lost 3 bases and J 0 bases, leaving 11 bases between the germline ends. Here the CDR3 DNA reads TGTGCCAGCAGCTTGGTCAGCATTGCAACTAATGAAAAACTGTTTTTT. Translation: CASSLVSIATNEKLFF.

CDR3 loop: CASSLDEGLAGARGFF. The CDR3 DNA is TGCGCCAGCAGCTTAGATGAGGGACTAGCGGGAGCCAGAGGGTTCTTC. The genes are TRBV5-1 and TRBJ2-1; 14 bases match TRBD2. The CDR3 spans 16 residues. CDR1 SGHRS and CDR2 YFSETQ come from the germline V gene. Trimming took 2 bases from V and 15 from J; bases not matched to a gene: 13.

About this clone itself: Other DNA sequences within the sample encode an identical CDR3. V gene TRBV28 combines with J gene TRBJ1-2; D gene unclear. The germline CDR1 and CDR2 sequences are MDHEN and SYDVKM. The CDR3 sequence is 12 residues long. Trimming took 5 bases from V and 1 from J, leaving 5 bases between them. For the CDR3, the DNA is TGTGCCAGCAGTCCTTATAACTATGGCTACACCTTC. This gives the protein CASSPYNYGYTF.

The chain uses TRBV6-5 and TRBJ2-2; TRBD1 aligns across 7 bases. Per the germline V gene, CDR1 is MNHEY and CDR2 is SVGAGI. V shed 6 bases and J 6 bases; nucleotides not matched to a gene: 4. CDR3 length: 13 amino acids. The CDR3 nucleotides are TGTGCCAGCAGACGACAGGGTTCCGGGGAGCTGTTTTTT. Translating it yields CASRRQGSGELFF.

V and J are TRBV2 and TRBJ2-5, with 8 bases fitting TRBD2. Losses at the gene ends were 4 bases for V and 5 bases for J; bases not matched to a gene: 9. This CDR3 contains 15 residues. Germline CDR1 SNHLY, CDR2 FYNNEI. CDR3 sequence: CASSGSGGRGETQYF. The CDR3 coding sequence is TGTGCCAGCAGTGGAAGCGGGGGCCGCGGGGAGACCCAGTACTTC.

The chain joins TRBV11-2 to TRBJ2-3; 8 bases match TRBD2. The germline V gene encodes CDR1 SGHAT and CDR2 FQNNGV. The CDR3 sequence is 16 residues long. V dropped 0 bases and J dropped 1; count of bases not matched to a gene: 3. The CDR3, as DNA: TGTGCCAGCAGCTTAGACCTAGCGGGCCGCACAGATACGCAGTATTTT. This sequence encodes CASSLDLAGRTDTQYF.

The V call is TRBV19, the J call TRBJ1-2, with 11 nucleotides matching TRBD1. V trimming: 6 bases; J trimming: 6 bases; junction bases outside the gene matches: 9. Germline V gene data show CDR1 as LNHDA and CDR2 as SQIVND (reference sequence). The CDR3 extends over 15 amino acids. The CDR3 loop reads CASSGSGTGGDGYTF. The CDR3 region has the DNA TGTGCCAGTAGCGGATCCGGGACAGGGGGTGATGGCTACACCTTC.

V is TRBV7-3 and J is TRBJ1-1; D gene unclear. The CDR3 spans 13 residues. Between the trimmed V and J ends, which lost 3 bases and 3 bases, there was a span of 8 bases. CDR1 is SGHTA, CDR2 FQGTGA, per germline. This CDR3 reads CASSFGRYTEAFF. Here the CDR3 DNA reads TGTGCCAGCAGCTTCGGCAGGTACACTGAAGCTTTCTTT.

Of note for this clone: Other DNA sequences in the same sample also yield this CDR3. The CDR3: CASSSLGETQYF. The CDR3 bases are TGCGCCAGCAGCTCGCTAGGGGAGACCCAGTACTTC. The chain is built from TRBV5-1 and TRBJ2-5; D is unclear. The CDR3 is 12 residues long. CDR1 and CDR2 from the germline V gene are SGHRS and YFSETQ. Between the trimmed V and J ends, which lost 3 bases and 5 bases, there was a span of 8 bases. The full variable domain, its missing parts supplied by reference TRBV5-1 and TRBJ2-5, is KAGVTQTPRYLIKTRGQQVTLSCSPISGHRSVSWYQQTPGQGLQFLFEYFSETQRNKGNFPGRFSGRQFSNSRSEMNVSTLELGDSALYLCASSSLGETQYFGPGTRLLVL.

Concerning this clone: At one of its ends the junction is not consistent with the germline gene, which may arise from a read error. The chain uses TRBV7-7 and TRBJ2-7, with D tentatively TRBD2 (5 bases). In germline, CDR1 is SSHAT, CDR2 FNYEAQ (reference sequence). This CDR3 is built from 14 residues. CDR3 region: CASSPRTGSYEQYF. The DNA for the CDR3 is TGTGCTAGCAGCCCCCGGACTGGATCCTACGAGCAGTACTTC.

The CDR3 DNA is TGTGCCAGCAGCTTAGGACAGGGGTTCAATCAGCCCCAGCATTTT. It specifies CASSLGQGFNQPQHF. This sequence joins TRBV7-6 and TRBJ1-5; TRBD1 matches 8 bases. Looked up from germline, CDR1 is SGHVS and CDR2 is FNYEAQ. Trimming at V came to 1 base and at J to 3 bases, leaving 2 bases not matched to a gene. The CDR3 extends over 15 amino acids.

The CDR3 DNA reads as TGTGCCAGCAGTTACGAGGGGGAGCCCACAGATACGCAGTATTTT. Its protein is CASSYEGEPTDTQYF. This sequence joins TRBV6-5 and TRBJ2-3; a possible D gene is TRBD1 (6 bases). This CDR3 is 15 amino acids long. Germline V CDR1 and CDR2: MNHEY, SVGAGI. V lost 2 bases and J 2 bases, leaving 11 bases between the germline ends.

Regarding this clone: Other DNA sequences in the same sample also yield this CDR3. The chain has TRBV30 and TRBJ1-1; D remains ambiguous. Germline lookup yields CDR1 GTSNPN and CDR2 SVGIG (reference sequence). The CDR3 loop spans 11 amino acids. Trimming stripped 0 bases from V and 2 bases from J, with 1 base between. CDR3 protein: CAWSVNTEAFF. CDR3 in DNA: TGTGCCTGGAGTGTTAACACTGAAGCTTTCTTT.

The V gene is TRBV6-6, the J gene TRBJ1-1; 7 nucleotides align to TRBD1. The trim removed 6 bases at V and 4 bases at J, leaving 8 bases unmatched. The CDR3 runs 14 residues. The germline CDR1 and CDR2 sequences are MNHNY and SVGAGI (reference sequence). This CDR3 is CASSGAQGSTEAFF. The CDR3 DNA sequence: TGTGCCAGCAGCGGGGCACAGGGGAGCACTGAAGCTTTCTTT.

This clone has a single count. The chain links TRBV30 to TRBJ2-7; perhaps TRBD2 as D (5 bases). V was pared by 5 bases and J by 0 bases, with 11 bases between. The CDR3 loop spans 13 amino acids. Germline V gene data show CDR1 as GTSNPN and CDR2 as SVGIG (reference sequence). CDR3 nucleotides: TGTGCCTGGCAGAAAGGGAGCTCCTACGAGCAGTACTTC. It is translated as CAWQKGSSYEQYF.

This chain links TRBV19 with TRBJ2-6; weak D call: TRBD1 (6 bases). CDR3 length: 17 residues. V was shortened by 5 bases and J by 0 bases, with 14 bases between the two germline ends. Germline assignment: CDR1 LNHDA and CDR2 SQIVND (reference sequence). Here the CDR3 reads CASSRQAVYSGANVLTF. The CDR3 nucleotides are TGTGCCAGTAGTCGACAGGCCGTATACTCTGGGGCCAACGTCCTGACTTTC.

V gene TRBV5-8 combines with J gene TRBJ1-2; 9 bases line up with TRBD1. V was clipped by 4 bases and J by 0 bases; unmatched bases: 13. The germline V gene has CDR1 SGHTS and CDR2 YDEGEE. The CDR3 extends over 18 amino acids. CDR3 region: CASSPTVEGQGPNYGYTF. In DNA, the CDR3 is TGTGCCAGCAGCCCCACGGTCGAGGGACAGGGTCCTAACTATGGCTACACCTTC.

The chain combines TRBV10-1 with TRBJ1-1, with D uncertain. This CDR3 has 14 amino acids. Germline CDR1 is WNHNN and CDR2 is SYGVQD (reference sequence). Trimming pared 5 bases from V and 4 bases from J, leaving 14 bases between. CDR3 residues: CASSPGAGSTEAFF. For the CDR3, the DNA is TGCGCCAGCAGTCCGGGAGCGGGTAGCACTGAAGCTTTCTTT.

This clone appeared a single time. Different DNA sequences within this sample yield the same CDR3. V and J are TRBV6-6 and TRBJ2-7; D gene unclear. The V gene's germline CDR1 is MNHNY and CDR2 SVGAGI (reference sequence). Trimming shortened V by 4 bases and J by 3 bases, and 4 bases separated the two germline ends. The length of the CDR3 is 11 residues. The CDR3 DNA reads TGTGCCAGCAGTTTTAGCTACGAGCAGTACTTC. Translating gives CASSFSYEQYF.

This clone was recorded a few times. The J gene is TRBJ1-1, the V gene TRBV6-6; the D is unclear. Germline V gene sequence: CDR1 MNHNY, CDR2 SVGAGI (reference sequence). Trimming removed 0 bases at V and 6 bases at J, with 11 bases between. The CDR3 consists of 14 residues. CDR3 amino acids: CASSYSIGVPEAFF. In DNA form, the CDR3 reads TGTGCCAGCAGTTACTCGATTGGTGTGCCTGAAGCTTTCTTT.